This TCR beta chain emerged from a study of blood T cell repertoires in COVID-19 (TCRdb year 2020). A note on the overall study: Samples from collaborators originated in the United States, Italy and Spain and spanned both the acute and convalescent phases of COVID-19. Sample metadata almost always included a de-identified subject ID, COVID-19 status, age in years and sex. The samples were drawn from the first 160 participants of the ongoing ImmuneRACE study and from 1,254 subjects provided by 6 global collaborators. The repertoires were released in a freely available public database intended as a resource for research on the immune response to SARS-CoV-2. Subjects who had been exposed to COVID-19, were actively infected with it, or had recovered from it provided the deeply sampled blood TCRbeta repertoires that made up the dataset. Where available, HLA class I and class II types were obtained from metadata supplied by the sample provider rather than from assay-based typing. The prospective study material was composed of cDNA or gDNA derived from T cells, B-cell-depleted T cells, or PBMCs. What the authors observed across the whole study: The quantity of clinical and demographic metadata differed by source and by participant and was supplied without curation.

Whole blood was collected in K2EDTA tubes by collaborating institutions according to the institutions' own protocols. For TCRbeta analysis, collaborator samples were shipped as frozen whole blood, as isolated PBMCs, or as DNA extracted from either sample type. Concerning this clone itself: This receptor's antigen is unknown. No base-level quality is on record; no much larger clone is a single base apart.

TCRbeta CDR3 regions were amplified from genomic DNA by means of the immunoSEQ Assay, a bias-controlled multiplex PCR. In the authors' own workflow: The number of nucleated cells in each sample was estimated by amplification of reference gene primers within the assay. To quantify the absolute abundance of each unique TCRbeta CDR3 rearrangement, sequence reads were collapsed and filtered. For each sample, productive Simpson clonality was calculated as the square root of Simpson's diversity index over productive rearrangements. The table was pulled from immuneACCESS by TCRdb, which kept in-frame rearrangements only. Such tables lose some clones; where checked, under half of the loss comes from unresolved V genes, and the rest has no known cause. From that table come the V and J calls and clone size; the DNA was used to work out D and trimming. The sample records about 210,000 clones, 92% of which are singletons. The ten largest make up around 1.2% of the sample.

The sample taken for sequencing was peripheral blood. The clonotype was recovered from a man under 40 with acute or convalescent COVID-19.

The CDR3: CASSLVEGGQTQYF. The DNA sequence is TGCGCCAGCAGCTTGGTGGAGGGCGGTCAGACCCAGTACTTC. Rearrangement joined TRBV5-1 to TRBJ2-5; TRBD2 is a weak D gene call, 6 bases matching. V lost 0 bases and J lost 6 bases; the stretch between them is 12 bases long. Counted from cysteine to phenylalanine, this CDR3 has 14 amino acids. Of all the DNA, just the CDR3 is kept, 42 bases in frame from base 1. Via the germline V gene, CDR1 is SGHRS and CDR2 YFSETQ.